Below, 30 T cell receptor beta chains from the same sample are listed, as sequenced in a study of cytomegalovirus exposure and HLA in healthy donors. PCR amplification relied on 60 Vbeta primers (plus 13 Jbeta primers). Using immunoSEQ multiplex PCR, the repertoire was profiled, and TCRdb retains in-frame clones only, with some absent. Altogether 120,000 or so clones are present, 79% being singletons, with the ten largest covering 1.5% to 2.5%. The sequencing input was PBMCs. The receptor source for this set is a man aged 18 to 30 in good health and CMV-seronegative.

V and J are TRBV4-3 and TRBJ2-6; the D is unclear. Germline assignment: CDR1 LGHNA and CDR2 YSLEER. V was pared by 0 bases and J by 0 bases, with 9 bases between. The CDR3 sequence is 17 residues long. The CDR3 sequence: CASSQELINSGANVLTF. The CDR3 DNA follows: TGCGCCAGCAGCCAAGAGTTAATTAACTCTGGGGCCAACGTCCTGACTTTC.

This rearrangement joins TRBV27 to TRBJ2-3; 8 bases line up with TRBD2. The ends lost 6 bases at V and 1 base at J; junction bases unmatched: 3. Germline CDR1 and CDR2: MNHEY and SMNVEV (reference sequence). The CDR3 contains 14 residues. This chain's CDR3 is CASRAGAGTDTQYF. Written as DNA, the CDR3 is TGTGCCAGCAGAGCGGGGGCAGGCACAGATACGCAGTATTTT.

J is TRBJ2-1 and V is TRBV4-3; D might be TRBD2 (5 bases). Per the germline V gene, CDR1 is LGHNA and CDR2 is YSLEER. V shed 0 bases and J shed 0 bases, with 9 bases lying between them. The CDR3 has 16 amino acids. The CDR3 region has the DNA TGCGCCAGCAGCCAAGAGGAGGCACCCTCCTACAATGAGCAGTTCTTC. This gives the protein CASSQEEAPSYNEQFF.

The V and J genes are TRBV6-1 and TRBJ2-2; TRBD2 matches 9 bases. Trimming cost V 1 base and J 11 bases; bases outside gene matches: 8. CDR1 MNHNS and CDR2 SASEGT come from the germline V gene. The CDR3 sequence is 15 residues long. This CDR3 is CASSEVAGGYLELFF. Written as DNA, the CDR3 is TGTGCCAGCAGTGAAGTTGCGGGAGGGTATTTAGAGCTGTTTTTT.

The rearrangement joins TRBV7-2 to TRBJ1-2; a possible D gene is TRBD1 (5 bases). The CDR3 is 17 amino acids. Trimming left V 1 base short and J 8 bases short, with 23 bases between. CDR1 SGHTA and CDR2 FQGNSA come from the germline V gene. For the CDR3, the DNA is TGTGCCAGCAGCTTAGGGGGGGGAGGGACGGCTGCTAGGGGCTACACCTTC. This gives the protein CASSLGGGGTAARGYTF.

The gene calls are TRBV5-5 and TRBJ1-3; maybe TRBD1 (5 bases). V dropped 2 bases and J dropped 7 bases, with 10 bases sitting between them. The germline V gene has CDR1 SGHKS and CDR2 YYEKEE (reference sequence). CDR3 size: 13 residues. The CDR3 nucleotides read TGTGCCAGCAGCTTTGGGGGGGTGAACACCATATATTTT. Translation gives CASSFGGVNTIYF.

This clone was picked up a small number of times. This rearrangement joins TRBV7-2 to TRBJ1-6; D gene uncertain. Germline CDR1 reads SGHTA; CDR2 reads FQGNSA. The CDR3 totals 12 residues. Trimming left V 5 bases short and J 14 bases short, with 13 bases between. This CDR3 reads CASSLFSNSLHF. As DNA, the CDR3 is TGTGCCAGCAGCCTATTTAGTAATTCCCTCCACTTT.

The gene calls are TRBV2 and TRBJ1-1, with 12 positions matching TRBD1. V lost 5 bases to trimming and J lost 12 bases; unmatched junction nucleotides: 10. This CDR3 is 14 amino acids long. CDR1 and CDR2 from the germline V gene are SNHLY and FYNNEI. CDR3 sequence reads: CASSYSGTGGLTFF. The CDR3 coding sequence is TGTGCCAGCAGTTACTCAGGGACAGGGGGCCTAACTTTCTTT.

This chain joins TRBV15 and TRBJ1-5; weak D call: TRBD1 (5 bases). Germline-derived CDR1 and CDR2 are LNHNV and YYDKDF (reference sequence). There are 16 residues in the CDR3. Trimming took 5 bases from V and 6 from J, leaving 20 bases between them. CDR3 sequence: CATSGGGTNLGQPQHF. The CDR3 DNA follows: TGTGCCACCAGCGGCGGAGGGACTAACCTAGGTCAGCCCCAGCATTTT.

CDR3 DNA sequence: TGTGCCAGCAGCTTAGTTGCGGGAGGCCCCGAGACCCAGTACTTC. It codes for CASSLVAGGPETQYF. This chain connects TRBV7-9 to TRBJ2-5; 8 bases are a match to TRBD2. V shed 1 base and J 5 bases; nucleotides not matched to a gene: 6. This CDR3 is 15 amino acids long. The V gene's germline CDR1 is SEHNR and CDR2 FQNEAQ (reference sequence).

V and J are TRBV2 and TRBJ2-7; 9 nucleotides agree with TRBD1. Germline V gene lookup returns CDR1 SNHLY and CDR2 FYNNEI. The CDR3 has 15 amino acids. The V and J ends lost 1 base and 4 bases, in that order; junction bases with no gene match: 5. For the CDR3, the DNA is TGTGCCAGCAGTGAAGGTGGGGACAGGGTATACGAGCAGTACTTC. Amino acid sequence: CASSEGGDRVYEQYF.

This chain joins TRBV7-6 and TRBJ2-1; 9 positions agree with TRBD1. The CDR3 has 14 residues. Losses at the gene ends were 2 bases for V and 6 bases for J; bases not matched to a gene: 2. Germline CDR1 and CDR2: SGHVS and FNYEAQ. This CDR3 reads CASSLQGQGNEQFF. Written as DNA, the CDR3 is TGTGCCAGCAGCTTACAGGGACAGGGCAATGAGCAGTTCTTC.

CDR3 amino acids: CASSPWTSGSGYEQYF. For the CDR3, the DNA is TGTGCCAGCAGCCCTTGGACTAGCGGGAGCGGGTACGAGCAGTACTTC. The chain couples TRBV5-4 to TRBJ2-7; 13 nucleotides align to TRBD2. Trimming at V came to 4 bases and at J to 4 bases, leaving 8 bases not matched to a gene. This CDR3 is built from 16 residues. CDR1 SGHNT and CDR2 YYREEE come from the germline V gene (reference sequence).

The chain joins TRBV7-2 to TRBJ2-3; the D is unclear. The V end lost 5 bases, the J end lost 3 bases, and 6 bases lay between the germline ends. The length of the CDR3 is 12 residues. The germline V gene encodes CDR1 SGHTA and CDR2 FQGNSA. The CDR3 region is CASSPPTDTQYF. In DNA, the CDR3 is TGTGCCAGCAGCCCCCCGACAGATACGCAGTATTTT.

This clone has a handful of counts. The chain combines TRBV5-1 with TRBJ2-7; D call uncertain. In germline, CDR1 is SGHRS, CDR2 YFSETQ. The CDR3 extends over 14 amino acids. Trimming removed 0 bases from V and 4 bases from J, with 11 bases in between. CDR3 protein: CASSLGTVVYEQYF. The CDR3 DNA follows: TGCGCCAGCAGCTTGGGAACAGTGGTATACGAGCAGTACTTC.

This chain uses TRBV7-3 with TRBJ1-1; D call uncertain. Trimming pared 4 bases from V and 7 bases from J, leaving 16 bases between. Looked up from germline, CDR1 is SGHTA and CDR2 is FQGTGA. The length of the CDR3 is 14 residues. The CDR3 DNA reads as TGTGCCAGCAGCTCCACTGACGAGCCTAGTGAAGCTTTCTTT. Its protein product is CASSSTDEPSEAFF.

J is TRBJ2-5 and V is TRBV18, with D tentatively TRBD1 (6 bases). With 3 bases removed from V and 1 base from J, the gap between germline ends came to 9 bases. The length of the CDR3 is 14 residues. In germline, CDR1 is KGHSH, CDR2 LQKENI. Here the CDR3 reads CASSPRGSQETQYF. The CDR3 DNA is TGTGCCAGCTCACCCAGGGGCTCCCAAGAGACCCAGTACTTC.

This rearrangement joins TRBV28 to TRBJ1-5, with 9 bases aligning to TRBD1. The germline gives CDR1 MDHEN, CDR2 SYDVKM. The CDR3 covers 15 residues. With 6 bases clipped from V and 2 bases from J, the junction kept 5 bases outside the gene matches. Written as DNA, the CDR3 is TGTGCCAGCAGGCTCCGGGACAGGGGCAATCAGCCCCAGCATTTT. The encoded protein is CASRLRDRGNQPQHF.

CDR3 nucleotides: TGTGCCAGCAGTGCTCGGACTAGCGGATACAATGAGCAGTTCTTC. Translation: CASSARTSGYNEQFF. V usage is TRBV6-6 and J usage is TRBJ2-1; 10 nucleotides match TRBD2. The ends lost 5 bases at V and 4 bases at J; junction bases unmatched: 5. The CDR3 sequence is 15 residues long. Germline V CDR1 and CDR2: MNHNY, SVGAGI (reference sequence).

V gene TRBV7-8 combines with J gene TRBJ2-3; 7 nucleotides align to TRBD2. There are 16 residues in the CDR3. Germline lookup yields CDR1 SGHVS and CDR2 FQNEAQ. V lost 3 bases, J lost 3 bases, and 9 bases stayed unmatched. CDR3 sequence reads: CASSFLGGSATDTQYF. DNA of the CDR3: TGTGCCAGCAGCTTCCTGGGCGGGAGTGCGACAGATACGCAGTATTTT.

This chain links TRBV13 with TRBJ1-2; D may be TRBD1 (5 bases). The CDR3 consists of 14 residues. Trimming stripped 7 bases from V and 4 bases from J, with 16 bases between. Germline CDR1 reads PRHDT; CDR2 reads FYEKMQ (reference sequence). CDR3 region: CASNLGGVVYGYTF. DNA for the CDR3: TGTGCCAGCAACCTGGGGGGGGTGGTCTATGGCTACACCTTC.

V usage is TRBV7-6 and J usage is TRBJ2-5; D remains unclear. This CDR3 region has 16 residues. CDR1 is SGHVS, CDR2 FNYEAQ, per germline. The germline V and J ends were trimmed by 8 bases and 6 bases, with 25 bases remaining between them. This CDR3 reads CASLNSLKEPIKTQYF. Written as DNA, the CDR3 is TGTGCCAGCCTCAATTCACTAAAAGAACCGATAAAGACCCAGTACTTC.

This CDR3 is CASSDPRGNTDTQYF. For the CDR3, the DNA is TGTGCCAGCAGTGATCCACGCGGGAACACAGATACGCAGTATTTT. V usage is TRBV25-1 and J usage is TRBJ2-3, with a possible D match to TRBD2 (6 bases). CDR1 and CDR2 (germline): MGHDK, SYGVNS. The CDR3 consists of 15 residues. The V and J ends lost 3 bases and 2 bases respectively, with 12 bases between them. The entire variable domain, with the rest obtained from reference TRBV25-1 and TRBJ2-3, is as follows: EADIYQTPRYLVIGTGKKITLECSQTMGHDKMYWYQQDPGMELHLIHYSYGVNSTEKGDLSSESTVSRIRTEHFPLTLESARPSHTSQYLCASSDPRGNTDTQYFGPGTRLTVL.

This chain connects TRBV18 to TRBJ2-7; 12 bases align to TRBD2. Germline loops: CDR1 KGHSH, CDR2 LQKENI. Trimming took 6 bases from V and 0 from J; bases not matched to a gene: 3. The CDR3 contains 15 residues. This CDR3 is CASSRLAGASYEQYF. CDR3 nucleotide sequence: TGTGCCAGCTCCCGACTAGCGGGAGCCTCCTACGAGCAGTACTTC.

The chain uses TRBV6-5 and TRBJ2-7; D ambiguous. Trimming took off 0 bases at V and 7 bases at J, with 10 bases between the two ends. Germline CDR1 is MNHEY and CDR2 is SVGAGI. The CDR3 loop spans 13 amino acids. The CDR3: CASSYSNTGEQYV. CDR3 nucleotide sequence: TGTGCCAGCAGTTACTCTAATACTGGAGAGCAGTACGTC.

This chain uses TRBV27 with TRBJ2-1; 10 nucleotides align to TRBD1. The CDR3 consists of 13 residues. Germline assignment: CDR1 MNHEY and CDR2 SMNVEV (reference sequence). The V and J ends lost 6 bases and 6 bases, in that order; junction bases with no gene match: 2. CDR3 in amino acids: CASRDRGFNEQFF. The CDR3 bases are TGTGCCAGCAGGGACAGGGGGTTCAATGAGCAGTTCTTC.

The chain recombines TRBV28 with TRBJ2-1; 7 positions match TRBD2. Trimming removed 6 bases from V and 4 bases from J; junction bases left unmatched: 9. The CDR3 totals 15 residues. CDR1 is MDHEN, CDR2 SYDVKM, per germline. This CDR3 is CASSPGLGSYNEQFF. The CDR3, as DNA: TGTGCCAGCAGCCCAGGACTAGGGAGTTACAATGAGCAGTTCTTC.

V usage is TRBV18 and J usage is TRBJ2-7; 7 bases line up with TRBD1. Germline V lookup: CDR1 KGHSH, CDR2 LQKENI. The CDR3 has 14 amino acids. J gave up 5 bases and V 4 bases, and 8 bases lay outside the gene matches. CDR3 DNA sequence: TGTGCCAGCTCACTTCGCCCCGACAGGGACGAGCAGTACTTC. Translating gives CASSLRPDRDEQYF.

V usage is TRBV4-2 and J usage is TRBJ2-2; perhaps TRBD1 as D (6 bases). The CDR3 runs 16 residues. V dropped 0 bases and J dropped 3 bases, with 11 bases sitting between them. CDR1 is LGHNA, CDR2 YNFKEQ, per germline. The CDR3 sequence is CASSQESGGYTGELFF. The DNA of the CDR3 is TGTGCCAGCAGCCAAGAAAGTGGGGGCTACACCGGGGAGCTGTTTTTT.

The V gene is TRBV27, the J gene TRBJ2-1, with 12 bases lining up with TRBD2. Germline V lookup: CDR1 MNHEY, CDR2 SMNVEV (reference sequence). Germline trimming cut 10 bases from V and 7 bases from J; bases unmatched to any gene: 23. The CDR3 spans 19 residues. CDR3 in DNA: TGTGCCACCCACGCCCTGACTAGCGGGAGACCTATCGTCGGAAATGAGCAGTTCTTC. It codes for CATHALTSGRPIVGNEQFF.